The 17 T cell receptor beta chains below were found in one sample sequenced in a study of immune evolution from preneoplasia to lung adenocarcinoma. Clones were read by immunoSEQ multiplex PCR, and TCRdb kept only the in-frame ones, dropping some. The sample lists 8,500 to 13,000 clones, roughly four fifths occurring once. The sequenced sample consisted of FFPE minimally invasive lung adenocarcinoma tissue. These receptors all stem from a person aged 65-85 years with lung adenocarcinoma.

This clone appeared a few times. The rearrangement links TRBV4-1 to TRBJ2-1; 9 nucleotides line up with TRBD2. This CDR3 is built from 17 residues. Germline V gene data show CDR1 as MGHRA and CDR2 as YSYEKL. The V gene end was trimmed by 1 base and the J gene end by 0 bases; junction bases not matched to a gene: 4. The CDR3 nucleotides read TGCGCCAGCAGCCAAGGACTAGCGGAGAGCTCCTACAATGAGCAGTTCTTC. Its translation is CASSQGLAESSYNEQFF.

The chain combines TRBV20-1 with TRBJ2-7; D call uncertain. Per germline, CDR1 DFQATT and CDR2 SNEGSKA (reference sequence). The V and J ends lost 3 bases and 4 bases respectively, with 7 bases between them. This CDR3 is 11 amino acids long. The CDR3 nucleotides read TGCAGTGCTAGGGAGAAGTACGAGCAGTACTTC. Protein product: CSAREKYEQYF.

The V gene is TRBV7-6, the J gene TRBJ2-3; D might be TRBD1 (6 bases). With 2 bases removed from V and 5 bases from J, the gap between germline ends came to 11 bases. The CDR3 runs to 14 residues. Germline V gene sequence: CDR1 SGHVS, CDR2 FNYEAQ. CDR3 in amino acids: CASSLPGAGDTQYF. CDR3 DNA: TGTGCCAGCAGCTTACCAGGGGCCGGAGATACGCAGTATTTT. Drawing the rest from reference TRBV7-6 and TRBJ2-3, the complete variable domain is GAGVSQSPRYKVTKRGQDVALRCDPISGHVSLYWYRQALGQGPEFLTYFNYEAQQDKSGLPNDRFSAERPEGSISTLTIQRTEQRDSAMYRCASSLPGAGDTQYFGPGTRLTVL.

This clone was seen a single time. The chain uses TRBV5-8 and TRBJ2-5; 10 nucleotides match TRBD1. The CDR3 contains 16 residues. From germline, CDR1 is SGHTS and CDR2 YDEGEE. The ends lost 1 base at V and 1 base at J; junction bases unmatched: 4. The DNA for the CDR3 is TGTGCCAGCAGCTTGTGGGGACAGGGGATCCAAGAGACCCAGTACTTC. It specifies CASSLWGQGIQETQYF.

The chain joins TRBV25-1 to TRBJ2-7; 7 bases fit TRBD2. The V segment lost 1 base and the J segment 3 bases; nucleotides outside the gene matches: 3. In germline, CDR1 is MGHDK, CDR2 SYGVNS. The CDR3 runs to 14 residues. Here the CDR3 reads CASSEFGRNYEQYF. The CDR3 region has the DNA TGTGCCAGCAGTGAATTCGGGAGGAACTACGAGCAGTACTTC.

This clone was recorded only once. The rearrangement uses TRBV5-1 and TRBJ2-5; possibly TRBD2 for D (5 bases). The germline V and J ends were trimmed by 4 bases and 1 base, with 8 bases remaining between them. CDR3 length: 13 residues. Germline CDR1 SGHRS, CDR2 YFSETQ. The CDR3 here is CASSRSGQETQYF. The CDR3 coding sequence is TGCGCCAGCAGCCGGAGCGGCCAAGAGACCCAGTACTTC. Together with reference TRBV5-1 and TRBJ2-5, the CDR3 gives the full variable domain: KAGVTQTPRYLIKTRGQQVTLSCSPISGHRSVSWYQQTPGQGLQFLFEYFSETQRNKGNFPGRFSGRQFSNSRSEMNVSTLELGDSALYLCASSRSGQETQYFGPGTRLLVL.

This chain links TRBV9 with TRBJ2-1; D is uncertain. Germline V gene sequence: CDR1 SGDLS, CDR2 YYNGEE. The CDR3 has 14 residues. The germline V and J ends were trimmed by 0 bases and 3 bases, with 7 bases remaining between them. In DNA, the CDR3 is TGTGCCAGCAGCGTAGCCCCCATCTACAATGAGCAGTTCTTC. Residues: CASSVAPIYNEQFF.

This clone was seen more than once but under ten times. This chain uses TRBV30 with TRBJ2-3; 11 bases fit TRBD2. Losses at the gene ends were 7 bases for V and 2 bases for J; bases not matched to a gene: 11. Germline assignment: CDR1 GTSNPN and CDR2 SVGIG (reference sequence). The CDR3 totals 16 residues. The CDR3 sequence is CAFVSGRGLYTDTQYF. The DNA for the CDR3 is TGTGCCTTCGTTAGCGGGAGGGGCTTGTACACAGATACGCAGTATTTT.

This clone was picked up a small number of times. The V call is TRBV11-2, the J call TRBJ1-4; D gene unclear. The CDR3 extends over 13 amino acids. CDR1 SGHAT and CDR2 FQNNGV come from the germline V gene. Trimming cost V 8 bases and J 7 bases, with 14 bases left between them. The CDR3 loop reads CASGLGGSEKLFF. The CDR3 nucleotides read TGTGCCAGCGGCCTCGGAGGGAGTGAAAAACTGTTTTTT.

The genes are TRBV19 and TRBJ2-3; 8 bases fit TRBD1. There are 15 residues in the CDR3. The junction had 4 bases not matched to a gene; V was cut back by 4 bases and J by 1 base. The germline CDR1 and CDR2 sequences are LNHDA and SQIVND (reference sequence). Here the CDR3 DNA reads TGTGCCAGTAGTAGGGACAGGCTGGGCACAGATACGCAGTATTTT. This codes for CASSRDRLGTDTQYF.

The CDR3 DNA is TGTGCCAGCAGCGCCGGGGGGCCAGGGACCGGGGAGCTGTTTTTT. Translated, it gives CASSAGGPGTGELFF. The chain couples TRBV9 to TRBJ2-2, with D possibly TRBD2 on 7 matching bases. Germline V gives CDR1 SGDLS, CDR2 YYNGEE. The CDR3 has 15 residues. V was trimmed by 3 bases and J by 5 bases, leaving 14 bases between them.

The CDR3 spells CASSPPRGQGYEQYF. The CDR3, as DNA: TGTGCCAGCTCACCCCCTAGGGGACAGGGTTACGAGCAGTACTTC. This rearrangement joins TRBV18 to TRBJ2-7; 9 positions match TRBD1. The CDR3 loop spans 15 amino acids. Germline CDR1 reads KGHSH; CDR2 reads LQKENI. V was pared by 3 bases and J by 4 bases, with 7 bases of the junction left unmatched.

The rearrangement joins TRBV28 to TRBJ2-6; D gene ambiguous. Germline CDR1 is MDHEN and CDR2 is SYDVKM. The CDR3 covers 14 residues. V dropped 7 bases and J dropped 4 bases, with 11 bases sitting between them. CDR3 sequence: CASTHGSGANVLTF. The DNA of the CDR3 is TGTGCCAGCACGCACGGGTCCGGGGCCAACGTCCTGACTTTC.

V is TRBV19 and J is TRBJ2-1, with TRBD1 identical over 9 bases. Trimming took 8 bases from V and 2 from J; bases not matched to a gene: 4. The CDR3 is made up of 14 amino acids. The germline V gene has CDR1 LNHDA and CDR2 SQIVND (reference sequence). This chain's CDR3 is CASRGDRAYNEQFF. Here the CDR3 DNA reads TGTGCCAGTCGAGGGGACAGGGCCTACAATGAGCAGTTCTTC.

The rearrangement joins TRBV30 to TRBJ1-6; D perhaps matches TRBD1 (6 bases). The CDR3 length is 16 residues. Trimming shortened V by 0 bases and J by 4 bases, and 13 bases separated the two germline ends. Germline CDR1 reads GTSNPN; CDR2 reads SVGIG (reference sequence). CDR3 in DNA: TGTGCCTGGAGTGTACCCCGGACAGCTTATAATTCACCCCTCCACTTT. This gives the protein CAWSVPRTAYNSPLHF.

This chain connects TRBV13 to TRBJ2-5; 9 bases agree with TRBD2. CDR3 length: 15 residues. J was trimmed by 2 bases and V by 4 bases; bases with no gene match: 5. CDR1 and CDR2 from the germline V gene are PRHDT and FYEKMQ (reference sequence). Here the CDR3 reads CASSSNSGGQETQYF. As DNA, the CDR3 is TGTGCCAGCAGCTCCAACAGCGGGGGGCAAGAGACCCAGTACTTC. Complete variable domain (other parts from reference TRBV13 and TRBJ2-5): AAGVIQSPRHLIKEKRETATLKCYPIPRHDTVYWYQQGPGQDPQFLISFYEKMQSDKGSIPDRFSAQQFSDYHSELNMSSLELGDSALYFCASSSNSGGQETQYFGPGTRLLVL.

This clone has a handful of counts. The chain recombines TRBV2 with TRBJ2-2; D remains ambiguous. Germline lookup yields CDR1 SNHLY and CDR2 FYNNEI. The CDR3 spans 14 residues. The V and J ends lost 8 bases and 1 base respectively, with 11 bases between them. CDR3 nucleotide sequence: TGTGCCAGCCGAGGTGTCAAGAACACCGGGGAGCTGTTTTTT. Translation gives CASRGVKNTGELFF.